The 15 T cell receptor beta chains below all came from one sample that was sequenced in a study of blood T cells in healthy people across ages. Next came a second PCR, run for about 6 to 12 cycles, which used a sample-barcoded 5' primer along with a J-beta primer mix. MiXCR, run by TCRdb on the 5' RACE reads, gives a single entry per CDR3 protein. This table has approximately 770,000 distinct CDR3 sequences, 55% to 75% appearing once. What was sequenced was blood. The origin of the receptors is a man aged 25 to 40 in good health.

The table lists this clonotype with a count of one. The V gene is TRBV6-5, the J gene TRBJ2-5; perhaps D is TRBD1 or TRBD2 (5 bases each). The DNA end lines up better with TRBJ2-7; the J call may be wrong. The CDR3 totals 12 residues. CDR1 and CDR2 (germline): MNHEY, SVGAGI. In nucleotides, the CDR3 is TGTGCCAGCGCAGGGACCCTGCACGAGCAGTACTTC. Translation gives CASAGTLHEQYF.

The chain couples TRBV5-1 to TRBJ2-7, with D maybe TRBD2 (5 bases). With 2 bases removed from V and 5 bases from J, the gap between germline ends came to 20 bases. Germline CDR1 SGHRS, CDR2 YFSETQ. CDR3 length equals 16 residues. CDR3 loop: CASSFKKTGYKDEQYF. The CDR3 nucleotides are TGCGCCAGCAGCTTTAAAAAGACGGGATACAAGGACGAGCAGTACTTC.

The chain uses TRBV24-1 and TRBJ1-6; D gene unclear. The CDR3 covers 17 residues. V lost 9 bases, J lost 7 bases, and 24 bases lay in between. Germline CDR1 reads KGHDR; CDR2 reads SFDVKD. The CDR3 spells CATRVRLFLRLNSPLHF. As DNA, the CDR3 is TGTGCCACCCGTGTGCGTTTATTTCTTCGCCTAAATTCACCCCTCCACTTT.

This clonotype came up a few times. The chain carries TRBV29-1 and TRBJ1-2; tentatively, D is TRBD1 (5 bases). The CDR3 is 12 residues long. Germline V CDR1 and CDR2: SQVTM, ANQGSEA. The V gene lost 3 bases and the J gene lost 3 bases, with 8 bases spanning the gap. The CDR3 sequence is CSVEGRHYGYTF. The DNA of the CDR3 is TGCAGCGTTGAGGGACGGCACTATGGCTACACCTTC.

The chain recombines TRBV6-1 with TRBJ1-1; D is ambiguous. The CDR3 loop spans 13 amino acids. The germline V and J ends were trimmed by 5 bases and 4 bases, with 11 bases remaining between them. Germline CDR1 MNHNS, CDR2 SASEGT. CDR3 nucleotides: TGTGCCAGCAGTCAGTACCCGGGCACTGAAGCTTTCTTT. As protein: CASSQYPGTEAFF.

The CDR3 spells CASSPDSGGTNEQFF. As DNA, the CDR3 is TGCGCCAGCAGCCCAGATAGCGGGGGAACGAATGAGCAGTTCTTC. J is TRBJ2-1 and V is TRBV4-1; TRBD2 aligns across 9 bases. This CDR3 contains 15 residues. Germline V CDR1 and CDR2: MGHRA, YSYEKL. J was trimmed by 7 bases and V by 4 bases; bases with no gene match: 8.

The rearrangement uses TRBV24-1 and TRBJ2-3, with TRBD1 as a possible D gene (5 bases). Looked up from germline, CDR1 is KGHDR and CDR2 is SFDVKD. Trimming cost V 5 bases and J 3 bases, with 14 bases left between them. The CDR3 is made up of 15 amino acids. CDR3 nucleotides: TGTGCCACCAGTGGCGGACAAGAGCCTACAGATACGCAGTATTTT. It codes for CATSGGQEPTDTQYF.

The genes are TRBV4-3 and TRBJ2-1; 10 nucleotides align to TRBD2. CDR1 LGHNA and CDR2 YSLEER come from the germline V gene. The CDR3 has 14 amino acids. V shed 4 bases and J 7 bases; nucleotides not matched to a gene: 4. The CDR3 DNA follows: TGCGCCAGCAGCCGGAGCGGGGGGGTGAATGAGCAGTTCTTC. Residues: CASSRSGGVNEQFF.

This clonotype was counted only a few times. The gene calls are TRBV29-1 and TRBJ2-3, with a possible D match to TRBD1 (5 bases). Germline CDR1 SQVTM, CDR2 ANQGSEA. V was clipped by 4 bases and J by 5 bases, with 16 bases between them. The CDR3 contains 14 residues. The DNA of the CDR3 is TGCAGCGTTGCGTCCGGCAGGGTGGGAGATACGCAGTATTTT. Its translation: CSVASGRVGDTQYF.

The chain carries TRBV20-1 and TRBJ2-5; the match to TRBD2 covers 9 bases. J gave up 2 bases and V 7 bases, and 14 bases lay outside the gene matches. The CDR3 length is 16 residues. The V gene's germline CDR1 is DFQATT and CDR2 SNEGSKA (reference sequence). CDR3 sequence reads: CSGPPRKRGDQETQYF. For the CDR3, the DNA is TGCAGTGGCCCCCCCCGTAAGCGGGGGGATCAAGAGACCCAGTACTTC.

This chain links TRBV20-1 with TRBJ1-5; 7 bases line up with TRBD1. In germline, CDR1 is DFQATT, CDR2 SNEGSKA (reference sequence). The CDR3 is made up of 17 amino acids. Losses at the gene ends were 3 bases for V and 2 bases for J; bases not matched to a gene: 13. This CDR3 is CSASRVDRRLGNQPQHF. CDR3 coding DNA: TGCAGTGCTAGTCGGGTGGACAGGCGGCTTGGCAATCAGCCCCAGCATTTT.

This clonotype appeared a few times. The chain carries TRBV11-2 and TRBJ2-7, with no clear D. The germline CDR1 and CDR2 sequences are SGHAT and FQNNGV. The germline V and J ends were trimmed by 3 bases and 2 bases, with 5 bases remaining between them. There are 12 residues in the CDR3. The CDR3 here is CASSFIPYEQYF. The CDR3 DNA sequence: TGTGCCAGCAGCTTTATACCCTACGAGCAGTACTTC.

This clonotype was found a few times. The J gene is TRBJ1-2, the V gene TRBV7-9; no clear D. Germline V gives CDR1 SEHNR, CDR2 FQNEAQ (reference sequence). This CDR3 spans 14 amino acids. Trimming left V 1 base short and J 4 bases short, with 10 bases between. CDR3 coding DNA: TGTGCCAGCAGCTTAGAGGTTGGGGTCTATGGCTACACCTTC. Amino acids: CASSLEVGVYGYTF.

The CDR3 DNA follows: TGTGCCAGCAGCTTAGTAGCGGCTCTATCCTACGAGCAGTACTTC. Its translation is CASSLVAALSYEQYF. The chain uses TRBV7-2 and TRBJ2-7, with a possible D match to TRBD2 (6 bases). V was trimmed by 1 base and J by 1 base, leaving 11 bases between them. The CDR3 has 15 amino acids. In germline, CDR1 is SGHTA, CDR2 FQGNSA.

V and J are TRBV11-2 and TRBJ2-7; D unclear. TRBJ2-5 matches the DNA end more closely, so the J call is doubtful. Per germline, CDR1 SGHAT and CDR2 FQNNGV. The CDR3 covers 14 residues. CDR3 residues: CASSLNTLGETQYF. Here the CDR3 DNA reads TGTGCCAGCAGCTTGAACACCCTGGGGGAGACCCAGTACTTC.